This is a list of T cell receptor beta chains from one sample in a study of blood T cell repertoires in COVID-19. The data were produced by immunoSEQ multiplex PCR, yet TCRdb's version contains in-frame clones alone and is incomplete. The sample holds approximately 82,000 clones; around 89% are singletons and the top ten take 11% to 15%. Sample: peripheral blood. The receptors shown here come from a man between 65 and 85 years old with active or convalescent COVID-19. The CDR3 runs from the conserved cysteine through the conserved F or W. Fields, in order: D gene, J gene, V gene, clone size, CDR3 protein, CDR3 DNA. A D gene is named only where the DNA matches it firmly. Some rows have no size entry. The others give once, few or many, or a class for an expanded clone.

D: TRBD2
J: TRBJ2-3
V: TRBV5-4
size: .
CDR3: CASSSAPGGSTDTQYF
DNA: TGTGCCAGCAGCTCCGCCCCGGGGGGGAGCACAGATACGCAGTATTTT

D: TRBD2
J: TRBJ2-1
V: TRBV15
size: .
CDR3: CATSRREFSNEQFF
DNA: TGTGCCACCAGCAGGCGGGAGTTTAGCAATGAGCAGTTCTTC

D: TRBD2
J: TRBJ2-7
V: TRBV19
size: .
CDR3: CASRRRESYEQYF
DNA: TGTGCCAGTAGGAGGCGGGAGTCCTACGAGCAGTACTTC

D: TRBD2
J: TRBJ2-3
V: TRBV11-2
size: .
CDR3: CASSSGGGRTDTQYF
DNA: TGTGCCAGCAGCTCCGGGGGGGGCCGCACAGATACGCAGTATTTT

D: TRBD1
J: TRBJ2-1
V: TRBV7-8
size: .
CDR3: CASSLMGQSSYNEQFF
DNA: TGTGCCAGCAGCTTAATGGGACAGAGCTCCTACAATGAGCAGTTCTTC

D: TRBD2
J: TRBJ2-3
V: TRBV10-3
size: .
CDR3: CAISDKGAGLTDTQYF
DNA: TGTGCCATCAGTGATAAGGGAGCGGGGCTCACAGATACGCAGTATTTT

D: .
J: TRBJ1-2
V: TRBV6-5
size: .
CDR3: CASTPPVAANYGYTF
DNA: TGTGCCAGCACCCCCCCCGTGGCAGCTAACTATGGCTACACCTTC

D: TRBD2
J: TRBJ2-1
V: TRBV6-5
size: .
CDR3: CASSRGLAGSNEQFF
DNA: TGTGCCAGCAGTCGCGGACTAGCGGGATCCAATGAGCAGTTCTTC

D: .
J: TRBJ2-1
V: TRBV12-1
size: .
CDR3: CASSCRAEIGLTSYNEQFF
DNA: TGTGCCAGCAGTTGCCGGGCTGAAATCGGACTAACGTCCTACAATGAGCAGTTCTTC

D: TRBD1
J: TRBJ1-2
V: TRBV28
size: .
CDR3: CASSIRQGAVTF
DNA: TGTGCCAGCAGTATCAGACAGGGGGCAGTAACCTTC

D: TRBD1
J: TRBJ1-1
V: TRBV5-1
size: .
CDR3: CASSFLTGMNTEAFF
DNA: TGCGCCAGCAGCTTCTTGACAGGGATGAACACTGAAGCTTTCTTT

D: .
J: TRBJ1-2
V: TRBV28
size: .
CDR3: CASSEQGYNYGYTF
DNA: TGTGCCAGTTCCGAACAGGGCTACAACTATGGCTACACCTTC

D: .
J: TRBJ2-7
V: TRBV4-3
size: .
CDR3: CASSQDQAGRQYF
DNA: TGCGCCAGCAGCCAAGATCAGGCGGGCAGGCAGTACTTC

D: .
J: TRBJ1-2
V: TRBV4-1
size: .
CDR3: CASSQDPGANYGYTF
DNA: TGCGCCAGCAGCCAAGATCCAGGGGCTAACTATGGCTACACCTTC

D: .
J: TRBJ1-6
V: TRBV4-3
size: .
CDR3: CASSQAGVSPLHF
DNA: TGCGCCAGCAGCCAAGCGGGGGTTTCACCCCTCCACTTT

D: .
J: TRBJ1-1
V: TRBV7-8
size: .
CDR3: CASSLTGLWAFF
DNA: TGTGCCAGCAGCCTAACAGGGTTGTGGGCTTTCTTT

D: TRBD1
J: TRBJ2-6
V: TRBV5-1
size: .
CDR3: CASSPGQATRRTSGANVLTF
DNA: TGCGCCAGCAGCCCGGGACAGGCGACAAGACGTACATCTGGGGCCAACGTCCTGACTTTC

D: .
J: TRBJ1-1
V: TRBV29-1
size: .
CDR3: CSVVGREVTEAFF
DNA: TGCAGCGTGGTGGGACGGGAGGTGACTGAAGCTTTCTTT

D: .
J: TRBJ2-2
V: TRBV6-6
size: .
CDR3: CALQETNTGELFF
DNA: TGTGCCCTGCAGGAAACGAACACCGGGGAGCTGTTTTTT

D: .
J: TRBJ1-1
V: TRBV28
size: once
CDR3: CASGREGPQSTRLGFF
DNA: TGTGCCAGCGGGCGGGAGGGGCCGCAATCCACCCGTCTGGGTTTCTTT

D: .
J: TRBJ2-5
V: TRBV7-3
size: .
CDR3: CASSLTPGGETQYF
DNA: TGTGCCAGCAGTCTCACCCCTGGGGGGGAGACCCAGTACTTC

D: .
J: TRBJ2-3
V: TRBV28
size: .
CDR3: CASSPLAGARDTQYF
DNA: TGTGCCAGCAGTCCGCTGGCGGGGGCTCGGGATACGCAGTATTTT

D: TRBD1
J: TRBJ2-3
V: TRBV6-6
size: .
CDR3: CASSYRGQDTDTQYF
DNA: TGTGCCAGCAGTTACCGGGGACAGGACACAGATACGCAGTATTTT

D: TRBD1
J: TRBJ2-7
V: TRBV2
size: .
CDR3: CASTGQAAPFSYEQYF
DNA: TGTGCCAGCACCGGACAGGCCGCCCCCTTCTCCTACGAGCAGTACTTC

D: .
J: TRBJ1-2
V: TRBV3-1/TRBV3-2
size: .
CDR3: CASSQLQGTMGYTF
DNA: TGTGCCAGCAGCCAGCTACAGGGTACTATGGGCTACACCTTC

D: .
J: TRBJ2-2
V: TRBV19
size: .
CDR3: CASSIIGRVANTGELFF
DNA: TGTGCCAGTAGTATCATTGGGCGGGTCGCGAACACCGGGGAGCTGTTTTTT

D: .
J: TRBJ1-1
V: TRBV5-6
size: .
CDR3: CASSRAGRAEAFF
DNA: TGTGCCAGCAGCCGGGCGGGGAGAGCTGAAGCTTTCTTT

D: .
J: TRBJ1-6
V: TRBV7-2
size: .
CDR3: CASSLGLGGGNSPLHF
DNA: TGTGCCAGCAGCCTAGGACTCGGCGGGGGGAATTCACCCCTCCACTTT

D: .
J: TRBJ1-1
V: TRBV28
size: .
CDR3: CASGSTGISNTEAFF
DNA: TGTGCCAGCGGAAGTACAGGGATATCGAACACTGAAGCTTTCTTT

D: .
J: TRBJ1-2
V: TRBV10-3
size: .
CDR3: CAISEGREGFYGYTF
DNA: TGTGCCATCAGTGAAGGGAGGGAGGGATTCTATGGCTACACCTTC

D: TRBD2
J: TRBJ2-7
V: TRBV11-2
size: .
CDR3: CASSHRLAGNEEQYF
DNA: TGTGCCAGCAGCCATAGACTAGCGGGAAATGAAGAGCAGTACTTC

D: TRBD2
J: TRBJ2-7
V: TRBV5-4
size: .
CDR3: CASSPGGLAGANEQYF
DNA: TGTGCCAGCAGCCCTGGTGGACTAGCGGGAGCTAACGAGCAGTACTTC

D: TRBD1
J: TRBJ1-4
V: TRBV10-3
size: .
CDR3: CAISEGTDKLFF
DNA: TGTGCCATCAGTGAGGGGACAGATAAACTGTTTTTT

D: TRBD2
J: TRBJ2-1
V: TRBV3-1/TRBV3-2
size: .
CDR3: CASNDRTSGNNEQFF
DNA: TGTGCCAGCAACGACCGGACTAGCGGGAACAATGAGCAGTTCTTC

D: TRBD1
J: TRBJ1-1
V: TRBV6-5
size: .
CDR3: CASSYRTGQTEAFF
DNA: TGTGCCAGCAGTTACCGGACAGGGCAGACTGAAGCTTTCTTT

D: .
J: TRBJ2-5
V: TRBV6-5
size: .
CDR3: CASSYSRVGQETQYF
DNA: TGTGCCAGCAGTTATAGCAGGGTTGGACAAGAGACCCAGTACTTC

D: .
J: TRBJ2-3
V: TRBV28
size: .
CDR3: CASVLSGTDTQYF
DNA: TGTGCCAGCGTTCTTTCCGGGACAGATACGCAGTATTTT

D: .
J: TRBJ2-7
V: TRBV4-2
size: .
CDR3: CASSQASPIYAGKYEQYF
DNA: TGTGCCAGCAGCCAAGCTTCTCCCATCTATGCGGGGAAATACGAGCAGTACTTC

D: .
J: TRBJ1-4
V: TRBV6-5
size: .
CDR3: CASRRTLSSEKLFF
DNA: TGTGCCAGCAGGAGGACTTTGTCGAGTGAAAAACTGTTTTTT

D: .
J: TRBJ1-1
V: TRBV4-1
size: .
CDR3: CASSQDPTVEAFF
DNA: TGCGCCAGCAGCCAAGATCCAACAGTAGAAGCTTTCTTT

D: .
J: TRBJ2-1
V: TRBV28
size: .
CDR3: CASSWIADFYNEQFF
DNA: TGTGCCAGCAGTTGGATAGCGGACTTCTACAATGAGCAGTTCTTC

D: .
J: TRBJ2-7
V: TRBV20-1
size: .
CDR3: CSVGGYGQYF
DNA: TGCAGTGTGGGGGGATACGGGCAGTACTTC

D: TRBD1
J: TRBJ1-2
V: TRBV28
size: .
CDR3: CASSLTGLGFMNGYTF
DNA: TGTGCCAGCAGTCTGACAGGGCTGGGATTTATGAATGGCTACACCTTC

D: TRBD2
J: TRBJ2-2
V: TRBV28
size: .
CDR3: CASSVEGLAGGTTGELFF
DNA: TGTGCCAGCAGCGTAGAGGGGCTAGCGGGAGGAACCACCGGGGAGCTGTTTTTT

D: .
J: TRBJ1-4
V: TRBV30
size: .
CDR3: CAWHTATNEKLFF
DNA: TGTGCCTGGCACACAGCAACTAATGAAAAACTGTTTTTT

D: .
J: TRBJ2-5
V: TRBV25-1
size: .
CDR3: CASSEFTGTQETQYF
DNA: TGTGCCAGCAGTGAATTTACAGGGACCCAAGAGACCCAGTACTTC

D: TRBD2
J: TRBJ2-5
V: TRBV6-5
size: .
CDR3: CASRTSWETQYF
DNA: TGTGCCAGCAGGACTAGCTGGGAGACCCAGTACTTC